Each of the 8 T cell receptor beta chains below was sequenced from the same sample in a study of T cell repertoires in cytomegalovirus infection. Their antigens remain unidentified. TCRdb reprocessed the reads via MiXCR and lists one record per CDR3 protein. The data contain tens of thousands of distinct CDR3 sequences, 40% of them singletons. The sequences come from CD8+ T cells from cultured PBMCs, collected from culture after CMV antigen stimulation. The receptor source for this set is a human donor in good health (CMV status not recorded). Some clones in this sample may be carry-over from other donors' samples.

This clonotype came up a few times. This chain connects TRBV7-6 to TRBJ1-4; 8 nucleotides match TRBD1. Germline values: CDR1 SGHVS, CDR2 FNYEAQ. The J segment lost 6 bases and the V segment lost 3 bases, leaving 6 bases of the junction unmatched. CDR3 length: 15 amino acids. The CDR3 region has the DNA TGTGCCAGCAGCTTGTGGACAGGGACAGATGAAAAACTGTTTTTT. It encodes CASSLWTGTDEKLFF.

The V call is TRBV2, the J call TRBJ2-1; TRBD2 might be the D (5 bases). This CDR3 has 15 amino acids. The V end lost 6 bases, the J end lost 6 bases, and 18 bases lay between the germline ends. Germline loops: CDR1 SNHLY, CDR2 FYNNEI. The CDR3 DNA is TGTGCCAGCAGAGCGGTGGATGGGTGGGTCAATGAGCAGTTCTTC. Residues: CASRAVDGWVNEQFF.

This clonotype was counted a few times. This chain links TRBV7-6 with TRBJ1-1; D is unresolved. Germline CDR1 and CDR2: SGHVS and FNYEAQ. CDR3 size: 13 residues. The V end lost 5 bases, the J end lost 0 bases, and 7 bases lay between the germline ends. CDR3 in DNA: TGTGCCAGCAGCCTTAGGATGAACACTGAAGCTTTCTTT. This translates into CASSLRMNTEAFF.

This clonotype has more than one count but fewer than ten. CDR3 in amino acids: CASSLGVVGPNTGELFF. CDR3 nucleotide sequence: TGTGCCAGCAGCTTAGGGGTTGTCGGCCCGAACACCGGGGAGCTGTTTTTT. The chain recombines TRBV7-9 with TRBJ2-2; D gene uncertain. Trimming removed 1 base from V and 0 bases from J, with 12 bases in between. Germline V CDR1 and CDR2: SEHNR, FQNEAQ (reference sequence). The CDR3 extends over 17 amino acids.

This chain uses TRBV27 with TRBJ2-5; tentatively, D is TRBD2 (5 bases). Trimming shortened V by 8 bases and J by 5 bases, and 15 bases separated the two germline ends. Per the germline V gene, CDR1 is MNHEY and CDR2 is SMNVEV (reference sequence). This CDR3 comprises 13 residues. For the CDR3, the DNA is TGTGCCAGCGCCCTGGGAGATGAGGAGACCCAGTACTTC. Translation gives CASALGDEETQYF.

The chain employs TRBV6-6 and TRBJ2-1; 7 bases align to TRBD1. Germline V gives CDR1 MNHNY, CDR2 SVGAGI (reference sequence). CDR3 length equals 15 residues. After removal of 4 bases from V and 3 bases from J, the junction contained 6 bases not matched to a gene. Here the CDR3 reads CASSSSGTDYNEQFF. The CDR3 nucleotides read TGTGCCAGCAGTTCATCCGGGACAGACTACAATGAGCAGTTCTTC.

The chain combines TRBV7-9 with TRBJ1-3; D is unresolved. The length of the CDR3 is 12 residues. Germline V gene data show CDR1 as SEHNR and CDR2 as FQNEAQ (reference sequence). Trimming cost V 4 bases and J 4 bases, with 5 bases left between them. In DNA, the CDR3 is TGTGCCAGCAGCTCCTACGGAAACACCATATATTTT. Its protein is CASSSYGNTIYF.

The chain recombines TRBV19 with TRBJ2-7; D possibly corresponds to TRBD2 (7 bases). The germline V gene encodes CDR1 LNHDA and CDR2 SQIVND (reference sequence). Trimming left V 7 bases short and J 2 bases short, with 18 bases between. The CDR3 contains 15 residues. The CDR3 coding sequence is TGTGCCAGTACCCCCGGGGCGGGGGCGGCCTACGAGCAGTACTTC. Protein product: CASTPGAGAAYEQYF.